These 28 T cell receptor beta chains were all obtained from the same sample, sequenced in a study of shared clonotypes between healthy human individuals. Only in-frame clones appear in the TCRdb table, and some are missing; sequencing was by immunoSEQ multiplex PCR. The data hold about 2.3 million clones, with approximately 95% observed a single time. Sequencing was performed on naive CD4+ T cells from PBMCs. The subset here: CD45RA+ positively selected. These receptors were obtained from a man between 18 and 29 years old in good health. Some clones in this sample may be carry-over from other donors' samples.

The chain combines TRBV19 with TRBJ1-1, with D possibly being TRBD1 (5 bases). Per the germline V gene, CDR1 is LNHDA and CDR2 is SQIVND (reference sequence). The V and J ends lost 7 bases and 1 base respectively, with 13 bases between them. This CDR3 contains 14 residues. The CDR3 region is CASKADSQNTEAFF. CDR3 sequence (DNA): TGTGCCAGTAAGGCCGACAGCCAGAACACTGAAGCTTTCTTT.

The gene calls are TRBV11-3 and TRBJ2-2, with 7 bases matching TRBD2. Germline V CDR1 and CDR2: SGHNT, YENEEA. The J segment lost 8 bases and the V segment lost 5 bases, leaving 11 bases of the junction unmatched. The length of the CDR3 is 15 residues. The CDR3 nucleotides read TGTGCCAGCAGCCCAGGACTAGTGGAGGGGGGGGAGCTGTTTTTT. Protein product: CASSPGLVEGGELFF.

The chain joins TRBV7-9 to TRBJ2-5; possibly TRBD1 for D (6 bases). CDR3 size: 15 residues. Germline CDR1 SEHNR, CDR2 FQNEAQ (reference sequence). Trimming took off 3 bases at V and 2 bases at J, with 13 bases between the two ends. The CDR3 DNA follows: TGTGCCAGCAGCTTCGGACGGACAGAACAAGAGACCCAGTACTTC. Amino acid sequence: CASSFGRTEQETQYF.

This rearrangement joins TRBV5-6 to TRBJ2-5; D possibly corresponds to TRBD2 (7 bases). The CDR3 extends over 14 amino acids. V was clipped by 4 bases and J by 4 bases, with 14 bases between them. Germline loops: CDR1 SGHDT, CDR2 YYEEEE. The CDR3: CASSPLRGGETQYF. The DNA for the CDR3 is TGTGCCAGCAGCCCTCTGAGGGGGGGAGAGACCCAGTACTTC. The variable domain in full, completed from reference TRBV5-6 and TRBJ2-5, reads DAGVTQSPTHLIKTRGQQVTLRCSPKSGHDTVSWYQQALGQGPQFIFQYYEEEERQRGNFPDRFSGHQFPNYSSELNVNALLLGDSALYLCASSPLRGGETQYFGPGTRLLVL.

This chain uses TRBV5-1 with TRBJ1-5; TRBD1 might be the D (5 bases). The CDR3 consists of 15 residues. The V end was cut by 0 bases, the J end by 5 bases, with 12 bases between. CDR1 is SGHRS, CDR2 YFSETQ, per germline. The CDR3 sequence: CASSLVGGADQPQHF. For the CDR3, the DNA is TGCGCCAGCAGCTTGGTCGGAGGGGCGGATCAGCCCCAGCATTTT.

This clone was observed once. The rearrangement uses TRBV5-1 and TRBJ2-2; TRBD2 matches 8 bases. This CDR3 has 15 amino acids. From germline, CDR1 is SGHRS and CDR2 YFSETQ. The trim removed 9 bases at V and 8 bases at J, leaving 15 bases unmatched. DNA for the CDR3: TGCGCCACCCGCCCCACGGGAGGGCCGGAAGGGGAGCTGTTTTTT. As protein: CATRPTGGPEGELFF. Full variable domain (rest looked up from reference TRBV5-1 and TRBJ2-2): KAGVTQTPRYLIKTRGQQVTLSCSPISGHRSVSWYQQTPGQGLQFLFEYFSETQRNKGNFPGRFSGRQFSNSRSEMNVSTLELGDSALYLCATRPTGGPEGELFFGEGSRLTVL.

This clone has only one observation. The chain has TRBV21-1 and TRBJ2-2; TRBD1 is the table's D call and was not checked against the DNA. TRBV21-1 is a pseudogene locus. The CDR3 is 17 amino acids. CDR3 sequence: CASSLRRHRGWPGELFF. CDR3 DNA: TGTGCCAGCAGCCTCCGGAGGCACAGGGGATGGCCCGGGGAGCTGTTTTTT.

The chain links TRBV6-1 to TRBJ2-6; maybe TRBD1 (6 bases). Trimming cost V 4 bases and J 0 bases, with 16 bases left between them. CDR1 MNHNS and CDR2 SASEGT come from the germline V gene. The CDR3 loop spans 18 amino acids. The CDR3 sequence: CASSGSGTKSSGANVLTF. CDR3 sequence (DNA): TGTGCCAGCAGTGGGTCAGGGACAAAGAGCTCTGGGGCCAACGTCCTGACTTTC.

The CDR3 DNA reads as TGTGCCAGCAGCTTGACAGGGCTTCAAACCGAGACCCAGTACTTC. It specifies CASSLTGLQTETQYF. V gene TRBV13 combines with J gene TRBJ2-5; 7 bases align to TRBD1. V was pared by 3 bases and J by 5 bases, with 9 bases of the junction left unmatched. This CDR3 comprises 15 residues. From germline, CDR1 is PRHDT and CDR2 FYEKMQ (reference sequence).

The chain joins TRBV28 to TRBJ1-5; D might be TRBD1 (6 bases). This CDR3 is 13 amino acids long. With 5 bases removed from V and 7 bases from J, the gap between germline ends came to 12 bases. Germline V gene data show CDR1 as MDHEN and CDR2 as SYDVKM. The chain's CDR3 is CASSPTGRQPQHF. DNA for the CDR3: TGTGCCAGCAGTCCGACAGGTCGGCAGCCCCAGCATTTT.

Turning to this clone: Other DNA sequences within the sample encode an identical CDR3. The CDR3 DNA reads TGCGCCAGCAGCCCTCGGACTAGCGGGTACCAAGAGACCCAGTACTTC. Encoded protein: CASSPRTSGYQETQYF. The chain joins TRBV5-1 to TRBJ2-5, with 11 bases that match TRBD2. The CDR3 has 16 amino acids. CDR1 SGHRS and CDR2 YFSETQ come from the germline V gene. Trimming cost V 4 bases and J 0 bases; bases outside gene matches: 5.

Concerning this clone itself: This specimen includes other DNA sequences encoding the same CDR3. The chain carries TRBV18 and TRBJ2-1; TRBD1 is a possible D gene (5 bases). The CDR3 runs 13 residues. Trimming took 3 bases from V and 5 from J, leaving 8 bases between them. The germline V gene has CDR1 KGHSH and CDR2 LQKENI. DNA of the CDR3: TGTGCCAGCTCACCGGGCAGGGACAATGAGCAGTTCTTC. Translating gives CASSPGRDNEQFF.

The chain has TRBV5-6 and TRBJ1-1, with a weak D call TRBD1 (6 bases). CDR1 and CDR2 (germline): SGHDT, YYEEEE. CDR3 length: 13 amino acids. Trimming pared 1 base from V and 11 bases from J, leaving 15 bases between. Written as DNA, the CDR3 is TGTGCCAGCAGCTTGAAGGTCACAGGGCTGGCTTTCTTT. Protein sequence: CASSLKVTGLAFF.

This clone has a single count. This rearrangement joins TRBV6-5 to TRBJ1-6; D call uncertain. CDR3 length: 13 amino acids. Trimming removed 8 bases at V and 9 bases at J, with 14 bases between. Germline V gene lookup returns CDR1 MNHEY and CDR2 SVGAGI. CDR3 in amino acids: CASRPKGGSPLHF. The DNA of the CDR3 is TGTGCCAGCCGGCCCAAGGGAGGTTCACCCCTCCACTTT.

With respect to this clone: The sample holds other DNA sequences that translate to the same CDR3. The J gene is TRBJ2-7, the V gene TRBV5-1, with D unresolved. Germline CDR1 is SGHRS and CDR2 is YFSETQ. Trimming shortened V by 1 base and J by 5 bases, and 4 bases separated the two germline ends. The CDR3 is made up of 11 amino acids. CDR3 in DNA: TGCGCCAGCAGCTTGAGCGACGAGCAGTACTTC. This codes for CASSLSDEQYF. The variable domain in full, with the rest retrieved from reference TRBV5-1 and TRBJ2-7, is KAGVTQTPRYLIKTRGQQVTLSCSPISGHRSVSWYQQTPGQGLQFLFEYFSETQRNKGNFPGRFSGRQFSNSRSEMNVSTLELGDSALYLCASSLSDEQYFGPGTRLTVT.

The chain has TRBV18 and TRBJ2-3; 14 bases are shared with TRBD2. The CDR3 is 17 residues long. Per the germline V gene, CDR1 is KGHSH and CDR2 is LQKENI. Trimming at V came to 3 bases and at J to 3 bases, leaving 5 bases not matched to a gene. Here the CDR3 DNA reads TGTGCCAGCTCACCCCCCGGGACTAGCGGGAGTACAGATACGCAGTATTTT. It specifies CASSPPGTSGSTDTQYF.

Turning to this clone: A read error may produce the germline difference seen at one junction end. J is TRBJ2-3 and V is TRBV4-3; the D gene is possibly TRBD2 (7 bases). CDR3 length: 13 amino acids. CDR1 and CDR2 from the germline V gene are LGHNA and YSLEER. CDR3 loop: CASSQDVSGTREF. The CDR3 DNA reads TGCGCCAGCAGCCAAGACGTAAGCGGGACAAGGGAGTTT.

Comment on this clone: Germline is not matched at one junction end, which may reflect a read error. This chain joins TRBV6-1 and TRBJ2-3; 7 nucleotides line up with TRBD2. CDR1 and CDR2 from the germline V gene are MNHNS and SASEGT. The CDR3 length is 14 residues. CDR3 in amino acids: CASSEEASGDTQYF. DNA of the CDR3: TGTGCCAGCAGCGAAGAGGCTAGCGGCGATACGCAGTATTTT.

The V and J genes are TRBV7-7 and TRBJ2-7, with TRBD2 identical over 13 bases. The germline CDR1 and CDR2 sequences are SSHAT and FNYEAQ (reference sequence). The V and J ends lost 2 bases and 4 bases, in that order; junction bases with no gene match: 5. The length of the CDR3 is 16 residues. CDR3 DNA sequence: TGTGCCAGCAGCTTAAGGACTAGCGGGAGAATGTACGAGCAGTACTTC. It yields the protein CASSLRTSGRMYEQYF.

As concerns this clone: Other DNA sequences within the sample encode an identical CDR3. The rearrangement joins TRBV19 to TRBJ1-2; a possible D gene is TRBD1 (5 bases). This CDR3 contains 13 residues. CDR1 is LNHDA, CDR2 SQIVND, per germline (reference sequence). The V end was cut by 4 bases, the J end by 5 bases, with 11 bases between. The DNA of the CDR3 is TGTGCCAGTAGTACCGGGCAGGGTTATGGCTACACCTTC. It translates to CASSTGQGYGYTF.

The chain links TRBV25-1 to TRBJ1-2, with unresolved D. The CDR3 is made up of 13 amino acids. Trimming took 7 bases from V and 2 from J, leaving 11 bases between them. Germline lookup yields CDR1 MGHDK and CDR2 SYGVNS. The CDR3 DNA sequence: TGTGCCAGCAAGAGTGACGGGAACTATGGCTACACCTTC. Encoded protein: CASKSDGNYGYTF.

This sequence joins TRBV4-2 and TRBJ1-1; the D gene is possibly TRBD1 (6 bases). The CDR3 contains 16 residues. CDR1 is LGHNA, CDR2 YNFKEQ, per germline. The germline V and J ends were trimmed by 1 base and 4 bases, with 16 bases remaining between them. In nucleotides, the CDR3 is TGTGCCAGCAGCCAAGCCGCCTCGGACAGAGGCACTGAAGCTTTCTTT. It translates to CASSQAASDRGTEAFF.

The table lists this clone with a few counts. This chain joins TRBV7-6 and TRBJ1-1; the D gene is possibly TRBD1 (5 bases). V lost 1 base and J lost 7, with 10 bases in between. CDR1 and CDR2 (germline): SGHVS, FNYEAQ. CDR3 length: 13 amino acids. The CDR3 region has the DNA TGTGCCAGCAGCTTAGAATTAGGGGATGAAGCTTTCTTT. Its protein is CASSLELGDEAFF.

The chain combines TRBV11-3 with TRBJ2-3; 7 bases agree with TRBD2. The CDR3 spans 13 residues. With 6 bases clipped from V and 6 bases from J, the junction kept 6 bases outside the gene matches. The germline V gene encodes CDR1 SGHNT and CDR2 YENEEA. CDR3 nucleotide sequence: TGTGCCAGCAGGGCGGGAGCCGGGGATACGCAGTATTTT. Translated, it gives CASRAGAGDTQYF.

The V and J genes are TRBV19 and TRBJ2-7; 9 nucleotides align to TRBD1. This CDR3 has 15 amino acids. Germline CDR1 reads LNHDA; CDR2 reads SQIVND (reference sequence). J gave up 4 bases and V 5 bases, and 9 bases lay outside the gene matches. Here the CDR3 DNA reads TGTGCCAGTAGTTCCCCCGGGACAGGGCGGTACGAGCAGTACTTC. Translated: CASSSPGTGRYEQYF.

Here the CDR3 DNA reads TGTGCCAGCAGCCGGGGGACTTGGCAGCCCCAGCATTTT. This codes for CASSRGTWQPQHF. The chain links TRBV27 to TRBJ1-5; D is perhaps TRBD1 (5 bases). The CDR3 runs to 13 residues. The germline gives CDR1 MNHEY, CDR2 SMNVEV (reference sequence). The V and J ends lost 6 bases and 7 bases respectively, with 13 bases between them.

This chain uses TRBV6-5 with TRBJ1-1; no firm D call. V dropped 5 bases and J dropped 1 base, with 11 bases sitting between them. The CDR3 runs to 14 residues. CDR1 is MNHEY and CDR2 is SVGAGI in the germline V gene. The CDR3 nucleotides read TGTGCCAGCAGTCGAAGGGTCCGGAACACTGAAGCTTTCTTT. Protein product: CASSRRVRNTEAFF.

This clone has a single count. The V gene is TRBV6-1, the J gene TRBJ2-7; no firm D call. In germline, CDR1 is MNHNS, CDR2 SASEGT. Trimming took off 7 bases at V and 0 bases at J, with 7 bases between the two ends. This CDR3 contains 12 residues. Written as DNA, the CDR3 is TGTGCCAGCATGGCCCCCTCCTACGAGCAGTACTTC. Its translation: CASMAPSYEQYF.